The TCR beta chain under discussion was sequenced for a study of cytomegalovirus exposure and HLA in healthy donors. Broader study findings: Diagnosis of cytomegalovirus status made by the classifier reportedly showed high specificity and sensitivity. According to the study, roughly 160 TCR beta chains were cytomegalovirus-associated.

Clones were sequenced by immunoSEQ multiplex PCR, and TCRdb holds only the in-frame ones, with some missing. The table records 150,000 to 200,000 clones, roughly 91% of them present only once. In the case of this clone: Its antigen is unknown.

CDR1 is MNHNY, CDR2 SVGAGI, per germline (reference sequence). Trimming left V 3 bases short and J 2 bases short, with 14 bases between. This CDR3 contains 15 residues. The sequenced sample consisted of PBMCs. The sequence came from a man aged 18 to 30 in good health and CMV-seronegative. The rearrangement links TRBV6-6 to TRBJ2-7; no firm D call. The CDR3 is CASSYAAKPPYEQYF. In DNA, the CDR3 is TGTGCCAGCAGTTATGCCGCGAAACCCCCCTACGAGCAGTACTTC.